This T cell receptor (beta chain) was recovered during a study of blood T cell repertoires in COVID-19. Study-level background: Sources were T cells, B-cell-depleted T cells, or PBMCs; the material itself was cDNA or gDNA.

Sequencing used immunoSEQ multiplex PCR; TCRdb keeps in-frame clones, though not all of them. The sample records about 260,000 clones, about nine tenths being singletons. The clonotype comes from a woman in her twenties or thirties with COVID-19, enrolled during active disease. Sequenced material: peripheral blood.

CDR3 protein: CASSPLFVKVGVRGRADLQQYF. CDR3 in DNA: TGTGCCAGCAGTCCCCTATTCGTAAAGGTCGGGGTGCGGGGGAGGGCCGATCTTCAGCAGTACTTC. This chain uses TRBV28 with TRBJ2-7, with 7 positions matching TRBD2. V lost 5 bases and J lost 8; bases outside the gene matches: 36. CDR1 is MDHEN, CDR2 SYDVKM, per germline. This CDR3 is 22 amino acids long.